The TCR beta chain described here comes from a study of T-cell memory formation after mild COVID-19. TCRdb recomputed calls from the 5' RACE reads with MiXCR, one row per CDR3 protein. The table lists a few hundred thousand distinct CDR3 sequences, over 25% of them singletons, with about 13% in the top ten. The V and J ends lost 0 bases and 0 bases respectively, with 7 bases between them. Germline assignment: CDR1 SGHDT and CDR2 YYEEEE. The CDR3 length is 14 residues. This clonotype was observed a handful of times. J is TRBJ2-7 and V is TRBV5-6; D not certain. The TCR comes from an adult woman who had mild COVID-19 (a few samples of this study predate the infection). Cell type and time point are not known. Material for sequencing was PBMCs or a T cell subset sorted from them (not recorded which). The CDR3 loop reads CASSLAESSYEQYF. The DNA of the CDR3 is TGTGCCAGCAGCTTGGCGGAAAGCTCCTACGAGCAGTACTTC.